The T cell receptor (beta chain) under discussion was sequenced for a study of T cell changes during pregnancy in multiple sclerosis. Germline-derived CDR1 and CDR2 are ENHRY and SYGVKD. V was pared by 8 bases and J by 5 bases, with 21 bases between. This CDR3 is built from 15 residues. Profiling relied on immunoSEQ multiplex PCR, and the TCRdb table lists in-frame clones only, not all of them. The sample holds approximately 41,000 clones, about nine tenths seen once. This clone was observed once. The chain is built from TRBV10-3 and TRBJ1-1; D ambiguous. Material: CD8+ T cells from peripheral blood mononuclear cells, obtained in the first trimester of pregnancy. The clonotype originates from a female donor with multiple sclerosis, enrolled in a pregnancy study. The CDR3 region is CAILESVRNWTEAFF. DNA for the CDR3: TGTGCCATCTTGGAGTCGGTCCGTAATTGGACTGAAGCTTTCTTT.